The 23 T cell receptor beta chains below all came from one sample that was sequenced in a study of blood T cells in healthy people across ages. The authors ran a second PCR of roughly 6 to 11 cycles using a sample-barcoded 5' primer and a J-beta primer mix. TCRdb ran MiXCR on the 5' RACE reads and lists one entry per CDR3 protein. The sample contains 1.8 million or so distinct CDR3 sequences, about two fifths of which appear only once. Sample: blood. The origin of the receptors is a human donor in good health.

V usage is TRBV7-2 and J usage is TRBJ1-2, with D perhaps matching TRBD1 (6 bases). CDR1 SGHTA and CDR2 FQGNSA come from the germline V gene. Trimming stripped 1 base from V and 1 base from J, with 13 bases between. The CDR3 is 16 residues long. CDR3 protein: CASSLGAGDGNYGYTF. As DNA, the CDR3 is TGTGCCAGCAGCTTAGGGGCAGGGGACGGTAACTATGGCTACACCTTC.

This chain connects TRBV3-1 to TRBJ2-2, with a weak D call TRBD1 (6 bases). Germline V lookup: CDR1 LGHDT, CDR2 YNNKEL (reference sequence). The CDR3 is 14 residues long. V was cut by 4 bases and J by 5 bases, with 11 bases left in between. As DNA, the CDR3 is TGTGCCAGCAGCCGTAACAGGGTGACCGGGGAGCTGTTTTTT. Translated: CASSRNRVTGELFF.

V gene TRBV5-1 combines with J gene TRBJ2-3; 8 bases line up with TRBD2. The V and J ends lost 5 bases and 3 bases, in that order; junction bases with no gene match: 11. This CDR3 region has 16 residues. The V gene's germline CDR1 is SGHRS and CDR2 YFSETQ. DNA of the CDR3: TGCGCCAGCAGTTCCCTTCCGGGACTAGTTACAGATACGCAGTATTTT. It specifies CASSSLPGLVTDTQYF.

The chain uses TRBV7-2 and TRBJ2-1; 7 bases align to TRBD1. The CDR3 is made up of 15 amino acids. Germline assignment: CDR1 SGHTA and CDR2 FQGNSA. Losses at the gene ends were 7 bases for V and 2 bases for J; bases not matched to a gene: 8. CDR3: CASTLTGETYNEQFF. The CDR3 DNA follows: TGTGCCAGCACCCTTACAGGGGAAACCTACAATGAGCAGTTCTTC.

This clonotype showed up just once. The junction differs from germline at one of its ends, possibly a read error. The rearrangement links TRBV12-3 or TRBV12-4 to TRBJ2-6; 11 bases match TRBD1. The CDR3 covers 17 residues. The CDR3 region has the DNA TGTGCCGGCAGAAAAGGGGACAGGGGGGAGCGGGCCAACGTCCTGACTTTC. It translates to CAGRKGDRGERANVLTF.

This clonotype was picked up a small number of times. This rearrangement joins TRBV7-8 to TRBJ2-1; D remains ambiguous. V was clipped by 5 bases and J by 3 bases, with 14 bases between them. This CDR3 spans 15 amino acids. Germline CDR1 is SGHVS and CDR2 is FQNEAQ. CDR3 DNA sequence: TGTGCCAGCAGCGAGAGCGCAGGATTCTACAATGAGCAGTTCTTC. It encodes CASSESAGFYNEQFF.

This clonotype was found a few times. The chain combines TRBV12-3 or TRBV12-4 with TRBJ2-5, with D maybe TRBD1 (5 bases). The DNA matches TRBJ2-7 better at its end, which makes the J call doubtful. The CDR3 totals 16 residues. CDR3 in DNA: TGTGCCAGCAGTTCTTCCCAGGGTTTAGGAATCCACGAGCAGTACTTC. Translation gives CASSSSQGLGIHEQYF.

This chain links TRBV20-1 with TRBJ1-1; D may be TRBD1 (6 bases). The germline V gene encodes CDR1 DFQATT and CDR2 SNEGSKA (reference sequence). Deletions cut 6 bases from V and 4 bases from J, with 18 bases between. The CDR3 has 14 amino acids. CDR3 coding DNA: TGCAGTGCATATCGACAGGATGTTGGCACTGAAGCTTTCTTT. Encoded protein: CSAYRQDVGTEAFF.

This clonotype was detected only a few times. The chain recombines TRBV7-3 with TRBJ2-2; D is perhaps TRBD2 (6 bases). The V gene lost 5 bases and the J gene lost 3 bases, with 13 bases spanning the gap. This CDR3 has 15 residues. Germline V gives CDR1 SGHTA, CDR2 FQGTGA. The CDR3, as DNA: TGTGCCAGCAGCCCCGGTAGCGGATACACCGGGGAGCTGTTTTTT. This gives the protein CASSPGSGYTGELFF.

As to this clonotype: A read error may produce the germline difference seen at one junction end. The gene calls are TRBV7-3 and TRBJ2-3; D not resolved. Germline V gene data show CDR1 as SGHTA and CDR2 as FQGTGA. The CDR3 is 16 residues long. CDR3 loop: CASSLAVRRGTDTQYF. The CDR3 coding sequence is TGTGCCAGCAGCTTAGCGGTTCGCAGAGGCACAGATACACAGTATTTT.

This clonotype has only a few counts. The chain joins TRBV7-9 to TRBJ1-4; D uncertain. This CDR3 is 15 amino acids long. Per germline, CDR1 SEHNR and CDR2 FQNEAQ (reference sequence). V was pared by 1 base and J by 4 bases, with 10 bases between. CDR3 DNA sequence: TGTGCCAGCAGCTTAGTATACGGAGTTAATGAAAAACTGTTTTTT. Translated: CASSLVYGVNEKLFF. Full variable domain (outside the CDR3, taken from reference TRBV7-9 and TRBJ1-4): DTGVSQNPRHKITKRGQNVTFRCDPISEHNRLYWYRQTLGQGPEFLTYFQNEAQLEKSRLLSDRFSAERPKGSFSTLEIQRTEQGDSAMYLCASSLVYGVNEKLFFGSGTQLSVL.

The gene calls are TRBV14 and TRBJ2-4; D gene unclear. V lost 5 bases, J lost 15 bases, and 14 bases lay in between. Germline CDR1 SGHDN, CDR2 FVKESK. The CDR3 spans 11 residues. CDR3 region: CASSNTWPRYF. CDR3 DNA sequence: TGTGCCAGCAGCAACACCTGGCCCCGGTACTTC.

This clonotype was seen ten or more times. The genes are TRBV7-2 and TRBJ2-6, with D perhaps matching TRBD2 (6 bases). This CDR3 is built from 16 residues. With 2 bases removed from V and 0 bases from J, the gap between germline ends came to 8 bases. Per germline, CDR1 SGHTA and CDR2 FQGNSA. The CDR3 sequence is CASSLRAGSGANVLTF. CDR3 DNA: TGTGCCAGCAGCTTAAGAGCGGGCTCTGGGGCCAACGTCCTGACTTTC. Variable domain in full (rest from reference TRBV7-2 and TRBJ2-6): GAGVSQSPSNKVTEKGKDVELRCDPISGHTALYWYRQSLGQGLEFLIYFQGNSAPDKSGLPSDRFSAERTGGSVSTLTIQRTQQEDSAVYLCASSLRAGSGANVLTFGAGSRLTVL.

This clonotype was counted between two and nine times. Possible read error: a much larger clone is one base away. The CDR3 sequence: CSAIDNERFF. The CDR3 DNA reads as TGCAGTGCCATTGACAATGAGCGGTTCTTC. The V call is TRBV20-1, the J call TRBJ2-1; the D is unclear. Per the germline V gene, CDR1 is DFQATT and CDR2 is SNEGSKA (reference sequence). The CDR3 totals 10 residues.

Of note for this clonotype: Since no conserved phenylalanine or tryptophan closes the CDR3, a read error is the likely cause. The DNA of the CDR3 is TGCGCCAGCAGCTTGGCAGGGACACCCATTGAAGCTTTCTGT. Encoded protein: CASSLAGTPIEAFC. The chain is built from TRBV5-1 and TRBJ1-1; D is perhaps TRBD1 (6 bases). Per the germline V gene, CDR1 is SGHRS and CDR2 is YFSETQ. Trimming removed 0 bases from V and 7 bases from J, with 13 bases in between. This CDR3 is built from 14 residues.

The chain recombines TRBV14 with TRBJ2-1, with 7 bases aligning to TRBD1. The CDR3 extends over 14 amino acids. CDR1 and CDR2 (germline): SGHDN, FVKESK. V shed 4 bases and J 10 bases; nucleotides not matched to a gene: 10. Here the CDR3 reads CASSRGTVRGEQFF. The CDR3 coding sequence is TGTGCCAGCAGCCGAGGGACAGTTAGAGGGGAGCAGTTCTTC.

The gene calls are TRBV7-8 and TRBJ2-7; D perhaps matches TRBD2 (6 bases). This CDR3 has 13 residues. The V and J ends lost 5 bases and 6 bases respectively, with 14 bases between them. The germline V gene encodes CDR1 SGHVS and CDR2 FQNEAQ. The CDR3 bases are TGTGCCAGCAGCCGAGGGGTGCGGGGCGAGCAGTACTTC. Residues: CASSRGVRGEQYF.

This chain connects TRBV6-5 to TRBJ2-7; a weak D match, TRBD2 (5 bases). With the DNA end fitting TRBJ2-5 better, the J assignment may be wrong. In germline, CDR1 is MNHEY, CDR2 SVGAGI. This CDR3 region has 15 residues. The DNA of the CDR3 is TGTGCCAGCAGTTATGGAGGAGGATTAGAAGAGACCCAGTACTTC. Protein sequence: CASSYGGGLEETQYF.

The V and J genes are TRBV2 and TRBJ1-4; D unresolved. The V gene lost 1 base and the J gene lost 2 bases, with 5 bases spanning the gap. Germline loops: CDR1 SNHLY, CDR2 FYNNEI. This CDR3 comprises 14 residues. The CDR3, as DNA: TGTGCCAGCAGTGAAGTGGGGACTAATGAAAAACTGTTTTTT. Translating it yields CASSEVGTNEKLFF.

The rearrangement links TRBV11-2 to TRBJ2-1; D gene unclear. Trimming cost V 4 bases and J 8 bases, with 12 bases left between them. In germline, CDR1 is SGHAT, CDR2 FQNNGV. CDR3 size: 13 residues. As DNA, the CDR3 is TGTGCCAGCAGCTCCAATTTTGGCGATGAGCAGTTCTTC. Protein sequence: CASSSNFGDEQFF. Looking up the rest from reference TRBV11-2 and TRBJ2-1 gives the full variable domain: EAGVAQSPRYKIIEKRQSVAFWCNPISGHATLYWYQQILGQGPKLLIQFQNNGVVDDSQLPKDRFSAERLKGVDSTLKIQPAKLEDSAVYLCASSSNFGDEQFFGPGTRLTVL.

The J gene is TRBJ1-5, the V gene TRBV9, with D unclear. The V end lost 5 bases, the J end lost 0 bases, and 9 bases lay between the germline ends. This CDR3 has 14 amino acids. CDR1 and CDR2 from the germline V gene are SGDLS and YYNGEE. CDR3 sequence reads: CASSVGSSNQPQHF. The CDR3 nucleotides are TGTGCCAGCAGTGTTGGGAGTAGCAATCAGCCCCAGCATTTT.

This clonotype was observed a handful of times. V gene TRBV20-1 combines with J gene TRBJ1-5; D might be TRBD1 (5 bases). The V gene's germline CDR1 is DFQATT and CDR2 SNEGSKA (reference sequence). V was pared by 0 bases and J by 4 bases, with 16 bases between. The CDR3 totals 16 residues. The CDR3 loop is CSARDPRVAGNQPQHF. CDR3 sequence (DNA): TGCAGTGCTAGAGATCCGCGAGTAGCAGGGAATCAGCCCCAGCATTTT.

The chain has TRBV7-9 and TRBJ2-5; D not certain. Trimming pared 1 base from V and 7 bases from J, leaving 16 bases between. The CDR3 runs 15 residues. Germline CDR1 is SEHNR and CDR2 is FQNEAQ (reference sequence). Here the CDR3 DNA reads TGTGCCAGCAGCTTAGATGGCCGGATTTCAGGGACCCAGTACTTC. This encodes CASSLDGRISGTQYF.